This T cell receptor (beta chain) was retrieved from a study of T-cell reconstitution after alpha-beta-depleted transplantation in children. The study's findings and limits: Reportedly, alpha-beta T cells present about two months post-transplant originated from several hundred expanded clones of graft origin.

A word on this clonotype: Antigen unknown. A read error is possible here, since a much larger clone lies one base away.

Germline CDR1 is SGHRS and CDR2 is YFSETQ. CDR3 length equals 13 residues. Unique molecular identifiers were used to barcode this TCRbeta library. Each CDR3 protein is one row after TCRdb ran MiXCR on the PCR reads. This repertoire shows about 160,000 distinct CDR3 sequences, over 8.5% found once; its top ten account for roughly 13%. The material sequenced was PBMCs, taken before TCRalphabeta/CD19-depleted stem cell transplant. The sequence derives from a boy aged 2 to 10 with acute myeloid leukemia, due to receive a stem cell transplant. V and J are TRBV5-1 and TRBJ2-5; no reliable D call. CDR3 sequence reads: CAGSSKARETQYF. In nucleotides, the CDR3 is TGCGCCGGCAGCTCCAAGGCGAGAGAGACCCAGTACTTC.